The 30 T cell receptor beta chains reported below all come from one sample, sequenced in a study of blood T cell repertoires in COVID-19. The method was immunoSEQ multiplex PCR; TCRdb's version includes in-frame clones alone and lacks a portion of them. Among some 180,000 clones listed, 80% to 85% were seen once. The sequenced sample consisted of peripheral blood. The receptors here all came from a man in his 70s with active or convalescent COVID-19.

The chain is built from TRBV6-5 and TRBJ2-7; possibly TRBD2 for D (6 bases). V shed 8 bases and J shed 2 bases, with 13 bases lying between them. This CDR3 contains 13 residues. From germline, CDR1 is MNHEY and CDR2 SVGAGI. CDR3 loop: CASRERGTYEQYF. CDR3 coding DNA: TGTGCCAGCCGGGAGCGAGGGACCTACGAGCAGTACTTC.

The rearrangement joins TRBV2 to TRBJ1-6; 7 bases fit TRBD1. The J segment lost 5 bases and the V segment lost 4 bases, leaving 2 bases of the junction unmatched. The CDR3 length is 14 residues. CDR1 is SNHLY and CDR2 is FYNNEI in the germline V gene. The chain's CDR3 is CASSAQGHNSPLHF. The CDR3 DNA reads as TGTGCCAGCAGTGCACAGGGGCATAATTCACCCCTCCACTTT.

V usage is TRBV27 and J usage is TRBJ1-4; D is possibly TRBD1 (5 bases). The CDR3 is made up of 14 amino acids. The V and J ends lost 6 bases and 8 bases respectively, with 16 bases between them. The germline V gene has CDR1 MNHEY and CDR2 SMNVEV (reference sequence). In DNA form, the CDR3 reads TGTGCCAGCAGGGAAGGGGTTAAAGGCGAAAAACTGTTTTTT. It codes for CASREGVKGEKLFF.

V and J are TRBV28 and TRBJ1-1; no firm D call. Germline CDR1 is MDHEN and CDR2 is SYDVKM. The CDR3 runs to 11 residues. Trimming stripped 10 bases from V and 1 base from J, with 7 bases between. The CDR3 loop is CAINRNTEAFF. The CDR3 coding sequence is TGTGCCATTAACAGGAACACTGAAGCTTTCTTT.

The chain employs TRBV5-1 and TRBJ2-1, with TRBD2 matching over 8 bases. The CDR3 totals 18 residues. Germline-derived CDR1 and CDR2 are SGHRS and YFSETQ. After removal of 6 bases from V and 0 bases from J, the junction contained 14 bases not matched to a gene. The CDR3 DNA reads TGCGCCAGCATTCCGAGCGGGAGTGCCCCTTCCTCCTACAATGAGCAGTTCTTC. As protein: CASIPSGSAPSSYNEQFF.

This clone was seen only once. The CDR3 sequence: CASSPRTGGSGANVLTF. DNA for the CDR3: TGTGCCAGTAGTCCTCGGACAGGCGGCTCTGGGGCCAACGTCCTGACTTTC. The V and J genes are TRBV19 and TRBJ2-6; 7 bases are shared with TRBD1. This CDR3 has 17 amino acids. Germline V gene data show CDR1 as LNHDA and CDR2 as SQIVND (reference sequence). With V trimmed by 5 bases and J by 0 bases, 7 bases remained unmatched. The variable domain in full, completed from reference TRBV19 and TRBJ2-6, reads DGGITQSPKYLFRKEGQNVTLSCEQNLNHDAMYWYRQDPGQGLRLIYYSQIVNDFQKGDIAEGYSVSREKKESFPLTVTSAQKNPTAFYLCASSPRTGGSGANVLTFGAGSRLTVL.

V gene TRBV19 combines with J gene TRBJ1-5; maybe TRBD1 (6 bases). CDR1 is LNHDA, CDR2 SQIVND, per germline (reference sequence). The CDR3 is made up of 18 amino acids. Trimming removed 6 bases from V and 0 bases from J, with 21 bases in between. CDR3 protein: CASRRNRESAYSNQPQHF. As DNA, the CDR3 is TGTGCCAGTAGAAGGAACAGGGAGTCTGCTTATAGCAATCAGCCCCAGCATTTT.

This chain connects TRBV18 to TRBJ2-1; 10 nucleotides agree with TRBD2. From germline, CDR1 is KGHSH and CDR2 LQKENI. The J segment lost 2 bases and the V segment lost 3 bases, leaving 7 bases of the junction unmatched. This CDR3 spans 17 amino acids. The CDR3 coding sequence is TGTGCCAGCTCACCTGGGCTAGCGGGGGTTACCTACAATGAGCAGTTCTTC. Translating gives CASSPGLAGVTYNEQFF.

The chain combines TRBV20-1 with TRBJ1-2; D gene unclear. CDR3 length: 8 residues. CDR1 DFQATT and CDR2 SNEGSKA come from the germline V gene (reference sequence). Trimming stripped 8 bases from V and 5 bases from J, with 3 bases between. The DNA for the CDR3 is TGCAGTCCGTATGGCTACACCTTC. This gives the protein CSPYGYTF.

This clone was counted only a few times. This rearrangement joins TRBV7-2 to TRBJ2-2; TRBD1 is a possible D gene (6 bases). CDR1 is SGHTA, CDR2 FQGNSA, per germline. V lost 5 bases to trimming and J lost 2 bases, with 15 bases between them. CDR3 length equals 16 residues. In DNA, the CDR3 is TGTGCCAGCAGCCTTAGACAGGCACACAACACCGGGGAGCTGTTTTTT. Its protein product is CASSLRQAHNTGELFF.

The CDR3 DNA follows: TGTGCCAGCAGTTTATCGCTGGAACTTAGGGGCACTGAAGCTTTCTTT. Its translation: CASSLSLELRGTEAFF. This chain uses TRBV28 with TRBJ1-1, with D perhaps TRBD1 (5 bases). The CDR3 has 16 residues. The germline CDR1 and CDR2 sequences are MDHEN and SYDVKM. V was shortened by 1 base and J by 4 bases, with 16 bases between the two germline ends.

DNA for the CDR3: TGTGCCAGCAGACCTACCGTCACTAGCAATCAGCCCCAGCATTTT. This encodes CASRPTVTSNQPQHF. The chain links TRBV27 to TRBJ1-5; D call uncertain. Germline V gives CDR1 MNHEY, CDR2 SMNVEV (reference sequence). CDR3 length: 15 residues. Deletions cut 6 bases from V and 0 bases from J, with 12 bases between.

The chain uses TRBV7-9 and TRBJ1-1; D is unclear. Deletions cut 8 bases from V and 1 base from J, with 5 bases between. The germline gives CDR1 SEHNR, CDR2 FQNEAQ (reference sequence). CDR3 size: 11 residues. In DNA, the CDR3 is TGTGCCAGCGGAGCGAACACTGAAGCTTTCTTT. Translated: CASGANTEAFF. Complete variable domain (other parts from reference TRBV7-9 and TRBJ1-1): DTGVSQNPRHKITKRGQNVTFRCDPISEHNRLYWYRQTLGQGPEFLTYFQNEAQLEKSRLLSDRFSAERPKGSFSTLEIQRTEQGDSAMYLCASGANTEAFFGQGTRLTVV.

This rearrangement joins TRBV15 to TRBJ2-7; no clear D gene. V shed 1 base and J shed 9 bases, with 10 bases lying between them. The CDR3 loop spans 12 amino acids. Germline V gene data show CDR1 as LNHNV and CDR2 as YYDKDF (reference sequence). This CDR3 reads CATSRVRLGQYF. CDR3 DNA sequence: TGTGCCACCAGCAGAGTGAGGTTGGGGCAGTACTTC.

This sequence joins TRBV15 and TRBJ1-6; D perhaps matches TRBD1 (5 bases). V shed 0 bases and J shed 9 bases, with 9 bases lying between them. Germline CDR1 is LNHNV and CDR2 is YYDKDF (reference sequence). The CDR3 consists of 14 residues. CDR3 nucleotide sequence: TGTGCCACCAGCAGAGATGGGGCCGGTTCACCCCTCCACTTT. This codes for CATSRDGAGSPLHF.

The gene calls are TRBV11-3 and TRBJ2-1; tentative D call: TRBD2 (6 bases). CDR1 is SGHNT and CDR2 is YENEEA in the germline V gene. V lost 5 bases to trimming and J lost 5 bases, with 13 bases between them. This CDR3 region has 14 residues. DNA of the CDR3: TGTGCCAGCAGCCCCGGGGGTGGGCACAATGAGCAGTTCTTC. Protein product: CASSPGGGHNEQFF.

The chain is built from TRBV28 and TRBJ1-2; 9 bases match TRBD1. Looked up from germline, CDR1 is MDHEN and CDR2 is SYDVKM. The V gene end was trimmed by 5 bases and the J gene end by 4 bases; junction bases not matched to a gene: 11. The CDR3 has 16 residues. The CDR3 region has the DNA TGTGCCAGCAGTGATCTCCCCGGGACAGGGTCCTATGGCTACACCTTC. This encodes CASSDLPGTGSYGYTF.

CDR3 loop: CASSLMGQNSYTF. In DNA form, the CDR3 reads TGCGCCAGCAGCTTGATGGGACAGAATAGCTACACCTTC. The chain has TRBV5-1 and TRBJ1-2; 7 bases agree with TRBD1. With 1 base clipped from V and 9 bases from J, the junction kept 6 bases outside the gene matches. The germline V gene has CDR1 SGHRS and CDR2 YFSETQ. The CDR3 is 13 residues long. The variable domain in full, with the rest retrieved from reference TRBV5-1 and TRBJ1-2, is KAGVTQTPRYLIKTRGQQVTLSCSPISGHRSVSWYQQTPGQGLQFLFEYFSETQRNKGNFPGRFSGRQFSNSRSEMNVSTLELGDSALYLCASSLMGQNSYTFGSGTRLTVV.

The chain employs TRBV12-5 and TRBJ1-1; D possibly corresponds to TRBD1 (6 bases). Germline V gene data show CDR1 as LGHNT and CDR2 as FRNRAP. The germline V and J ends were trimmed by 6 bases and 7 bases, with 15 bases remaining between them. CDR3 length: 13 residues. CDR3: CASGRDRSGEAFF. CDR3 in DNA: TGTGCTAGTGGCCGCGACAGGTCGGGTGAAGCTTTCTTT. The full variable domain, its missing parts supplied by reference TRBV12-5 and TRBJ1-1, is DARVTQTPRHKVTEMGQEVTMRCQPILGHNTVFWYRQTMMQGLELLAYFRNRAPLDDSGMPKDRFSAEMPDATLATLKIQPSEPRDSAVYFCASGRDRSGEAFFGQGTRLTVV.

The chain joins TRBV15 to TRBJ2-7; the match to TRBD1 covers 7 bases. Germline V gene data show CDR1 as LNHNV and CDR2 as YYDKDF (reference sequence). V shed 2 bases, J shed 3 bases, and the junction held 7 bases outside the gene matches. The CDR3 loop spans 15 amino acids. The CDR3 loop is CATSRPGQENYEQYF. CDR3 sequence (DNA): TGTGCCACCAGCAGACCAGGACAGGAGAACTACGAGCAGTACTTC. The complete variable domain, with remaining parts taken from reference TRBV15 and TRBJ2-7, reads DAMVIQNPRYQVTQFGKPVTLSCSQTLNHNVMYWYQQKSSQAPKLLFHYYDKDFNNEADTPDNFQSRRPNTSFCFLDIRSPGLGDTAMYLCATSRPGQENYEQYFGPGTRLTVT.

This clone was observed a single time. This rearrangement joins TRBV18 to TRBJ2-7; 9 positions agree with TRBD2. The CDR3 consists of 15 residues. Germline V gene data show CDR1 as KGHSH and CDR2 as LQKENI. V lost 3 bases, J lost 0 bases, and 3 bases stayed unmatched. CDR3 DNA: TGTGCCAGCTCACCGGGACTAGCAGCCTCCTACGAGCAGTACTTC. This encodes CASSPGLAASYEQYF.

This clone appeared once. The chain links TRBV7-2 to TRBJ2-1, with a weak D call TRBD2 (5 bases). The germline V gene encodes CDR1 SGHTA and CDR2 FQGNSA. This CDR3 has 15 residues. V shed 0 bases and J shed 5 bases, with 11 bases lying between them. The CDR3, as DNA: TGTGCCAGCAGCTTAGCGTTTTCAGCGGACAATGAGCAGTTCTTC. Its translation: CASSLAFSADNEQFF.

The chain couples TRBV6-5 to TRBJ2-7; 10 nucleotides align to TRBD1. With V trimmed by 4 bases and J by 4 bases, 10 bases remained unmatched. The CDR3 contains 16 residues. Per germline, CDR1 MNHEY and CDR2 SVGAGI. The CDR3 here is CASSFSPGQGFYEQYF. The CDR3 DNA reads TGTGCCAGCAGTTTCTCACCGGGACAGGGGTTTTACGAGCAGTACTTC.

V usage is TRBV7-3 and J usage is TRBJ2-1, with 7 bases lining up with TRBD2. With 0 bases clipped from V and 8 bases from J, the junction kept 7 bases outside the gene matches. Per germline, CDR1 SGHTA and CDR2 FQGTGA. The length of the CDR3 is 15 residues. CDR3 DNA: TGTGCCAGCAGCTTAACGGGAGGGCCTCTGGATGAGCAGTTCTTC. Its protein is CASSLTGGPLDEQFF.

This clone was detected once. This chain joins TRBV2 and TRBJ2-5; 14 positions agree with TRBD2. Germline trimming cut 5 bases from V and 6 bases from J; bases unmatched to any gene: 8. In germline, CDR1 is SNHLY, CDR2 FYNNEI. CDR3 size: 16 residues. The CDR3 DNA reads as TGTGCCAGCAGTCCGGGACTAGCGGGAGTTAGGCAGACCCAGTACTTC. It codes for CASSPGLAGVRQTQYF.

V is TRBV27 and J is TRBJ2-2, with 8 bases matching TRBD1. The CDR3 runs 16 residues. CDR1 and CDR2 from the germline V gene are MNHEY and SMNVEV (reference sequence). The junction had 5 bases not matched to a gene; V was cut back by 1 base and J by 4 bases. As DNA, the CDR3 is TGTGCCAGCAGTTTATTCCCAGGGGGCATCACCGGGGAGCTGTTTTTT. It is translated as CASSLFPGGITGELFF.

V usage is TRBV5-1 and J usage is TRBJ2-5; no clear D. Trimming left V 5 bases short and J 1 base short, with 18 bases between. This CDR3 has 16 amino acids. Germline loops: CDR1 SGHRS, CDR2 YFSETQ. The CDR3 nucleotides are TGCGCCAGCAGTTTTCACCTTAGCCCGCCCCAAGAGACCCAGTACTTC. Encoded protein: CASSFHLSPPQETQYF.

This chain connects TRBV20-1 to TRBJ2-1; tentative D call: TRBD1 (5 bases). Germline lookup yields CDR1 DFQATT and CDR2 SNEGSKA (reference sequence). The CDR3 sequence is 11 residues long. V lost 5 bases, J lost 6 bases, and 8 bases lay in between. CDR3 protein: CSAHRSNEQFF. CDR3 nucleotides: TGCAGTGCTCACAGGAGCAATGAGCAGTTCTTC.

V is TRBV4-3 and J is TRBJ1-2, with 9 bases aligning to TRBD1. Germline trimming cut 4 bases from V and 4 bases from J; bases unmatched to any gene: 4. Germline V gene lookup returns CDR1 LGHNA and CDR2 YSLEER. The length of the CDR3 is 14 residues. CDR3 DNA: TGCGCCAGCAGCCTGGGACAGGGCGGCTATGGCTACACCTTC. Its translation: CASSLGQGGYGYTF.

CDR3 loop: CASSLDSMVIVAYNEQFF. The CDR3 DNA follows: TGTGCCAGCAGCTTAGATTCTATGGTCATCGTGGCCTACAATGAGCAGTTCTTC. This chain connects TRBV11-2 to TRBJ2-1, with no clear D. Germline lookup yields CDR1 SGHAT and CDR2 FQNNGV. Trimming took 0 bases from V and 2 from J, leaving 17 bases between them. The length of the CDR3 is 18 residues.